The subject of this entry is one T cell receptor (beta chain). The antigen remains undetermined. This sample is part of a study of identical twins. Study results and limitations: The more abundant beta clonotypes in cord blood had fewer insertions, and memory repertoires did not show this. The models systematically underestimated how much out-of-frame TCR alpha was shared in monozygotic twins.

With template switching, a universal primer site was added, and the cDNA carried unique molecular identifiers. TCRdb used MiXCR to reprocess the 5' RACE reads, holding one entry per CDR3 protein. The table lists 550,000 to 700,000 distinct CDR3 sequences, 9.5% to 10% of them singletons. These data were also filed under a second study, of yellow fever vaccine responses in identical twins. That investigation notes: Reportedly, the T cell response mounted by twins to vaccine seemed partly convergent, partly personalized.

The sequencing input was PBMCs. The clonotype comes from a woman aged 18 to 35 in good health.

The CDR3 reads CSVPDRGSYEQYF. Here the CDR3 DNA reads TGCAGTGTCCCGGACAGGGGGAGCTACGAGCAGTACTTC. The chain couples TRBV20-1 to TRBJ2-7, with 10 bases matching TRBD1. V gave up 7 bases and J gave up 3 bases; unmatched junction bases: 6. Germline values: CDR1 DFQATT, CDR2 SNEGSKA (reference sequence). CDR3 size: 13 residues.